This record concerns one TCR beta chain sequence. Its antigen is still unknown. This specimen belongs to a study of cytomegalovirus exposure and HLA in healthy donors. Overall study: Some 85 million unique TCRs from HLA-typed donors were held in an early data release.

Both 60 Vbeta primers and 13 Jbeta primers went into the PCR. Assay: immunoSEQ multiplex PCR; the TCRdb copy retains only in-frame clones and omits some. Among tens of thousands of clones listed, around 80% were seen once. Study-wide findings and caveats: Later analysis identified several of the most significant clusters that appeared linked to common viral pathogens. The listing of 150 to 200 TCR beta chains classed them as cytomegalovirus-associated.

This clonotype originated in a man aged 18 to 30 in good health and CMV-seronegative. The sequenced sample was PBMCs.

CDR3 protein: CASSLGTGYTGELFF. The CDR3 nucleotides are TGTGCCAGCAGCTTAGGTACCGGGTACACCGGGGAGCTGTTTTTT. The J gene is TRBJ2-2, the V gene TRBV11-3; D remains ambiguous. This CDR3 has 15 residues. CDR1 and CDR2 (germline): SGHNT, YENEEA. V was pared by 1 base and J by 3 bases, with 9 bases between.